This T cell receptor (beta chain) was retrieved from a study of breast tumors, draining lymph nodes, adjacent tissues. TCRdb passed the multiplex PCR reads through MiXCR, listing each CDR3 protein once. The table has approximately 130,000 distinct CDR3 sequences, 21% seen once; the top ten hold roughly 2%. The lymph nodes were axillary draining lymph nodes from breast cancer patients. Study-wide points: Luminal-like breast cancer showed significantly higher tumor–nontumor repertoire similarity than basal-like. The lymph node origin of tumor T cells was framed as consistent with a hypothesis, not demonstrated. Most tumor T cells seemingly derive from lymph node, then expand in tumor. Compared with lymph nodes, tumors were less diverse; compared with nontumor tissue, more.

In this sample, this clonotype turned up a few times. Antigen specificity is unknown. A read error may explain this, as a much larger clone is one base away. The missing conserved phenylalanine or tryptophan at the end of this CDR3 makes a read error likely. CDR3 length equals 13 residues. Trimming stripped 5 bases from V and 4 bases from J, with 10 bases between. Germline CDR1 and CDR2: MGHRA and YSYEKL. This TCR derives from a female donor with breast cancer. Some clones in this sample may be carry-over from other donors' samples. Specimen: axillary lymph node tissue. The chain joins TRBV4-1 to TRBJ2-3; no definite D call. CDR3 protein: CASSFEAADTQYL. The DNA for the CDR3 is TGCGCCAGCAGCTTCGAGGCGGCAGATACGCAGTATCTT.